This T cell receptor (beta chain) emerged from a study of cytomegalovirus exposure and HLA in healthy donors (dated by TCRdb to 2016 to 2017). General notes on the study: According to an earlier analysis of 550 to 700 of the donors, about 180 million T cells yielded over 100 million unique TCR beta sequences and approximately 300 Gb of sequence data. To predict cytomegalovirus infection status, the study brought together high-throughput TCR immunosequencing, statistical association of individual TCRs with disease status, and machine learning. An earlier analysis of approximately 630 of the donors applied high-throughput TCR beta sequencing to assess whether each TCR beta V gene segment acted as functional or pseudogenic. On average, 235,054 unique TCR beta nucleotide sequences were sequenced per donor among several hundred genotyped donors of the cohort, with around 19% of those sequences being non-productive. Rather than drawing on any new phenotypic data, the later analysis identified candidate immune exposures from TCR beta sequences and the way those sequences occurred across donors. The study aimed to test whether cataloging public T cell receptors could reveal signatures of past pathogen exposure. Besides the first cohort of 666 subjects, a separate validation cohort made up of 120 or so different subjects was used. HLA typing included class I and class II loci at four-digit resolution. Typing coverage varied by locus: about 629-640 donors for A, B, C, DRB1 and DQB1; approximately 520 for DQA1; approximately 610 for DPA1; some 470 for DPB1. A later genetic analysis used genome-wide SNP genotypes for about three fifths of the 666 donors, treating that subset as a discovery cohort. Roughly 300 gigabases of sequencing data and approximately 80 million unique TCR sequences were included in an early release covering roughly 600 HLA-typed donors. All discovery cohort repertoires had been generated on a single sequencing platform. Of the 350 to 450 genotyped donors, 65% to 90% fell in the genetic ancestry cluster associated with self-reported Caucasian donors. Donor age, sex, ethnicity and CMV serostatus were compiled alongside the repertoire data. The study used immunosequencing to profile the T cell repertoires of 600 to 850 subjects and linked those repertoires to cytomegalovirus serostatus. Because of strong linkage in the cohort, 4 to 6 DR-DQ haplotypes were treated as single units for association and clustering. To study patterns of TCR occurrence, a later analysis re-analyzed previously published TCR beta repertoires from more than 550 donors and added high-resolution HLA genotyping.

The library relied on the immunoSEQ multiplex PCR assay. The multiplex PCR relied on a mix of 60 forward primers for TCR Vbeta segments and 13 reverse primers for TCR Jbeta segments. The CDR3 region of rearranged TCR beta genes was amplified from genomic DNA with a multiplex PCR assay. Amplified TCR beta libraries were sequenced as 87-base-pair reads on the Illumina HiSeq System. The study's own analysis went as follows. In a later analysis, tens of millions of unique TCR beta chains were counted across the roughly 670 repertoires, and roughly 11 million of these chains were shared by at least two donors. Raw reads were error-corrected and collapsed into unique sequences with a nearest-neighbor algorithm that merged closely related sequences to remove PCR and sequencing errors. V, D and J gene segments were assigned by aligning CDR3 sequences to IMGT reference sequences. For a sequence to be retained, a match of at least six nucleotides to both a V gene segment and a J gene segment was required. Rearrangements were classified as productive when the CDR3 lacked stop codons and remained in frame with V and J, and all other rearrangements were classified as non-productive. Following IMGT convention, CDR3 was defined as the stretch from the second conserved V-encoded cysteine to the conserved J-encoded phenylalanine. Sequences without an unambiguous match to a single V gene segment were excluded from the earlier analysis of about 600 of the donors. An earlier analysis of roughly 590 of the donors called V segments functional above 56.7% productive rearrangements and segregating when the between-donor standard deviation exceeded 5%. A statistical classification framework was built to diagnose cytomegalovirus status from the catalog of TCR beta chain sequences. V and J gene assignment, in a later analysis, came from comparing TCR nucleotide sequences with IMGT/GENE-DB human TR gene sequences. In a later analysis, CDR3 sequences and most-parsimonious VDJ recombination scenarios were assigned using the TCRdist pipeline. In a later analysis, every TCR beta chain was defined by the combination of its CDR3 amino acid sequence and its V-gene family, and reads without a unique V-gene family were dropped. As a way to deal with suspected cross-contamination and a sequencing artifact, a later analysis dropped hundreds of nucleotide sequences that were highly shared and had low generation probability. A later analysis calculated a clonal expansion index for each public chain from normalized within-repertoire ranks of inferred template counts. In a later analysis, generation probabilities were computed using a VDJ recombination model fitted to out-of-frame rearrangements, and the results were checked against IGoR. A later analysis scored TCR-TCR, TCR-HLA and TCR-CMV co-occurrence with hypergeometric tests, applying a repertoire-size bias correction to TCR pairs. False discovery rates were estimated in a later analysis by permuting HLA or CMV assignments 20 times. In a later analysis, co-occurring TCRs were grouped using DBSCAN, and TCRdist sequence similarity was added for clustering within HLA-allele-positive subsets. For co-occurrence clustering, repertoires with fewer than 30,000 or more than 120,000 public chains were excluded, along with a handful of repertoires with anomalous nucleotide sharing. TCRdb limited this immuneACCESS table to in-frame rearrangements with V and J called. A share of clones is missing; checked studies link under half to unresolved V genes, and the rest is unexplained. V, J and clone size are those of that table, while D and trimming were read from the DNA. The sample includes some 150,000 clones, with about 71% observed a single time. The ten top clones hold roughly 2% of the sample.

V and J are trimmed by 6 bases and 6 bases, and the gene matches miss 12 bases of the junction. Per the germline V gene, MDHEN is the CDR1 and SYDVKM is the CDR2. The CDR3 spans 16 residues, from the cysteine through the phenylalanine. CDR3 DNA only is kept here, 48 bases in frame from base 1. The cohort comprised approximately 700 healthy bone marrow donors. All cohort members were sampled while nominally healthy, although unrecorded immune exposures were likely present. The donor tested CMV seropositive and was one of the 289 seropositive cohort members. A peripheral blood sample was provided by each donor, and peripheral blood mononuclear cells were used for TCR beta sequencing. Genomic DNA was extracted from the blood cell samples with the Qiagen DNeasy Blood Extraction Kit. Results and caveats for the whole study, not just this receptor: When HLA alleles, especially DR and DQ, strongly co-occurred, TCR associations were difficult to assign to individual alleles. The classifier was reported to diagnose cytomegalovirus status with high specificity and sensitivity in both the original cohort and the validation cohort. In this cohort, only TCR beta chains were sequenced, and detectable features were limited by the absence of alpha or paired-chain data. According to a later analysis, TCR association rates differed among HLA loci, with DRB1 alleles showing the most associated TCRs and HLA-C alleles showing the fewest. In vitro tests confirmed that a few of the cytomegalovirus-associated TCR beta chains recognize cytomegalovirus antigens. In a later analysis, several top co-occurrence clusters were reported to appear linked to parvovirus B19, influenza, CMV and Epstein-Barr virus. A further reported finding was that TCR beta sequences accurately predicted the HLA-A and HLA-B alleles for most subjects in the first cohort. Because counts were too low, some 17 rarely observed V segments, including chromosome 9 orphons, were left out of the earlier analysis of some 600 of the donors. The only immune exposure information available for the cohort was CMV serostatus. A cluster of highly shared sequence variants was judged likely to represent a technical artifact of the sequencing pipeline. Presence/absence analyses assumed roughly uniform sequencing depth across donors, an assumption that may not hold. Broadly in line with IMGT annotations, most TCR beta V segments showed up in productive rearrangements about 87% or about 30% of the time in an earlier analysis of about 500 of the donors. HLA typing was unavailable for some donors at each locus, so association tests used only the typed subset. The study listed 150 to 200 TCR beta chains as associated with cytomegalovirus. Some IMGT-functional V segments, including TRBV6-2 and TRBV6-3, could not be told apart with the 87-base-pair reads, so those segments were excluded. The authors suggested that the approach could potentially be generalized to other disease states and immunological phenotypes. Most CMV-associated TCR beta chains appeared to be HLA-restricted in a later analysis, and the HLA associations seemed to be driven largely by CMV exposure. According to a later genetic analysis, donors in an Asian-associated ancestry cluster had fewer N-insertions in productive TCRs than the roughly 700-donor mean. A later genetic analysis associated a missense DCLRE1C variant with V-gene and J-gene trimming of TCR beta chains, and an independent cohort replicated the association. A later analysis found that HLA-associated TCR beta chains were more clonally expanded and had lower generation probabilities than equally common non-associated chains. Correlated functional status among segregating V segments might be attributable to linkage disequilibrium, but an unknown experimental factor could not be ruled out. Most TCR sequences were observed very rarely across donors, whereas some public TCRs were present in many individuals. In a later analysis, around 15,000 TCR beta sequences were associated with specific HLA alleles at a false discovery rate of 0.05.

As regards this clone: Its antigen is still unknown. The input lacks base qualities; no much larger clone sits a single base away.

The sample was PBMCs. The chain employs TRBV28 and TRBJ2-4, with 9 junctional bases fitting TRBD2. The receptor was isolated from a woman aged 55-69 years in good health and CMV-seropositive. The CDR3: CASSLALAAGGNIQYF. The nucleotide sequence reads TGTGCCAGCAGCCTAGCCCTGGCAGCGGGGGGAAACATTCAGTACTTC.